The 22 T cell receptor beta chains below all came from one sample that was sequenced in a study of blood T cell repertoires in COVID-19. TCRdb keeps only in-frame clones here, not all; method: immunoSEQ multiplex PCR. The repertoire holds under 40,000 clones, with about 89% as singletons. Source material: peripheral blood. These receptor sequences come from a human donor in a cohort sampled during active COVID-19.

This clone occurred once. The chain combines TRBV28 with TRBJ2-1; D not resolved. CDR3 length: 16 residues. Germline V gene lookup returns CDR1 MDHEN and CDR2 SYDVKM. V was clipped by 3 bases and J by 0 bases, with 12 bases between them. CDR3 sequence reads: CASSLYGGGSYNEQFF. CDR3 DNA: TGTGCCAGCAGTTTGTATGGTGGCGGCTCCTACAATGAGCAGTTCTTC.

The genes are TRBV20-1 and TRBJ2-1; TRBD2 might be the D (7 bases). CDR1 DFQATT and CDR2 SNEGSKA come from the germline V gene (reference sequence). This CDR3 has 15 amino acids. V dropped 3 bases and J dropped 5 bases, with 17 bases sitting between them. CDR3 nucleotides: TGCAGTGCTAGTAAGGGGGGGACTGGGAACAATGAGCAGTTCTTC. Encoded protein: CSASKGGTGNNEQFF.

The genes are TRBV30 and TRBJ1-2; TRBD1 might be the D (5 bases). The CDR3 loop spans 13 amino acids. Germline CDR1 and CDR2: GTSNPN and SVGIG (reference sequence). Between the trimmed V and J ends, which lost 4 bases and 8 bases, there was a span of 17 bases. The CDR3 here is CAWNPGPGGGYTF. The CDR3 nucleotides read TGTGCCTGGAATCCGGGACCCGGGGGGGGCTACACCTTC. Supplemented by reference TRBV30 and TRBJ1-2, the full variable domain reads SQTIHQWPATLVQPVGSPLSLECTVEGTSNPNLYWYRQAAGRGLQLLFYSVGIGQISSEVPQNLSASRPQDRQFILSSKKLLLSDSGFYLCAWNPGPGGGYTFGSGTRLTVV.

CDR3 in amino acids: CASGGLEVTDTQYF. The CDR3 DNA reads as TGTGCCAGCGGCGGACTGGAGGTCACAGATACGCAGTATTTT. The chain recombines TRBV28 with TRBJ2-3; a possible D gene is TRBD2 (5 bases). This CDR3 spans 14 amino acids. V lost 8 bases and J lost 2, with 14 bases in between. Germline CDR1 MDHEN, CDR2 SYDVKM. Together with reference TRBV28 and TRBJ2-3, the CDR3 gives the full variable domain: DVKVTQSSRYLVKRTGEKVFLECVQDMDHENMFWYRQDPGLGLRLIYFSYDVKMKEKGDIPEGYSVSREKKERFSLILESASTNQTSMYLCASGGLEVTDTQYFGPGTRLTVL.

This chain uses TRBV29-1 with TRBJ2-1, with TRBD1 matching over 8 bases. After removal of 8 bases from V and 7 bases from J, the junction contained 13 bases not matched to a gene. CDR1 is SQVTM, CDR2 ANQGSEA, per germline. The CDR3 has 14 amino acids. The CDR3 spells CSSREAGGGNEQFF. CDR3 in DNA: TGCAGCTCGAGAGAGGCAGGGGGCGGGAATGAGCAGTTCTTC.

This chain links TRBV11-2 with TRBJ1-1; D is undetermined. The ends were cut back, 4 bases at V and 3 bases at J, with 9 bases in the middle. Germline CDR1 and CDR2: SGHAT and FQNNGV. This CDR3 has 13 residues. The CDR3 DNA sequence: TGTGCCAGCAGCTCGGGGTTATACACTGAAGCTTTCTTT. Translating gives CASSSGLYTEAFF.

This clone was seen a single time. The chain is built from TRBV7-2 and TRBJ2-5; D unresolved. The CDR3 sequence is 13 residues long. V lost 1 base and J 3 bases, leaving 6 bases between the germline ends. The germline CDR1 and CDR2 sequences are SGHTA and FQGNSA. The CDR3 DNA is TGTGCCAGCAGCTTAGTGAGAGAAGAGACCCAGTACTTC. The encoded protein is CASSLVREETQYF.

The V call is TRBV2, the J call TRBJ1-2; TRBD1 matches 11 bases. Germline CDR1 is SNHLY and CDR2 is FYNNEI. The CDR3 loop spans 14 amino acids. J was trimmed by 7 bases and V by 6 bases; bases with no gene match: 7. CDR3 bases: TGTGCCAGCAGGCAGGGACAGGGGGTCGGTGGCTACACCTTC. Its protein is CASRQGQGVGGYTF. The whole variable domain, remainder taken from reference TRBV2 and TRBJ1-2, is EPEVTQTPSHQVTQMGQEVILRCVPISNHLYFYWYRQILGQKVEFLVSFYNNEISEKSEIFDDQFSVERPDGSNFTLKIRSTKLEDSAMYFCASRQGQGVGGYTFGSGTRLTVV.

This clone was observed a few times. The V call is TRBV7-2, the J call TRBJ2-7, with D maybe TRBD2 (5 bases). Germline CDR1 SGHTA, CDR2 FQGNSA. The CDR3 sequence is 15 residues long. The germline V and J ends were trimmed by 2 bases and 5 bases, with 16 bases remaining between them. Here the CDR3 reads CASSLPSGTRNEQYF. The CDR3 DNA is TGTGCCAGCAGCTTACCGAGCGGAACCAGGAACGAGCAGTACTTC.

The table lists this clone with a count of one. The V gene is TRBV3-1 (or the pseudogene TRBV3-2), the J gene TRBJ2-1; TRBD1 agrees at 7 bases. The J segment lost 6 bases and the V segment lost 3 bases, leaving 8 bases of the junction unmatched. The CDR3 runs to 15 residues. CDR1 LGHDT and CDR2 YNNKEL come from the germline V gene (reference sequence). CDR3 amino acids: CASSHRQGKSNEQFF. CDR3 DNA sequence: TGTGCCAGCAGCCATAGACAGGGAAAAAGCAATGAGCAGTTCTTC.

A few counts support this clone. V and J are TRBV29-1 and TRBJ2-2, with D perhaps matching TRBD1 (6 bases). V was shortened by 7 bases and J by 0 bases, with 9 bases between the two germline ends. Looked up from germline, CDR1 is SQVTM and CDR2 is ANQGSEA. This CDR3 has 13 amino acids. The CDR3 DNA is TGCAGCGGTAGACAGGCGAACACCGGGGAGCTGTTTTTT. Translated: CSGRQANTGELFF.

The chain combines TRBV27 with TRBJ2-1, with TRBD2 matching over 10 bases. The CDR3 runs 14 residues. CDR1 is MNHEY and CDR2 is SMNVEV in the germline V gene (reference sequence). The V and J ends lost 5 bases and 10 bases, in that order; junction bases with no gene match: 8. Here the CDR3 DNA reads TGTGCCAGCAGTCCTCGGACTAGCGGACTGGAGCAGTTCTTC. It is translated as CASSPRTSGLEQFF.

V usage is TRBV30 and J usage is TRBJ1-1; D call uncertain. Germline CDR1 is GTSNPN and CDR2 is SVGIG (reference sequence). This CDR3 is built from 13 residues. V dropped 0 bases and J dropped 0 bases, with 5 bases sitting between them. For the CDR3, the DNA is TGTGCCTGGAGTGTCCAGATGAACACTGAAGCTTTCTTT. Protein product: CAWSVQMNTEAFF.

The chain couples TRBV14 to TRBJ2-1; 8 nucleotides line up with TRBD2. The CDR3 is 21 amino acids. Germline V gene data show CDR1 as SGHDN and CDR2 as FVKESK. V lost 2 bases, J lost 3 bases, and 21 bases stayed unmatched. CDR3 region: CASSQLLGSGREGFFYNEQFF. CDR3 DNA: TGTGCCAGCAGCCAACTATTAGGGAGCGGGAGAGAGGGGTTTTTCTACAATGAGCAGTTCTTC.

This chain connects TRBV11-3 to TRBJ2-3; weak D call: TRBD2 (6 bases). Germline CDR1 is SGHNT and CDR2 is YENEEA. Trimming pared 5 bases from V and 0 bases from J, leaving 12 bases between. This CDR3 comprises 15 residues. For the CDR3, the DNA is TGTGCCAGCAGCCCGGGGGACCCAAGCACAGATACGCAGTATTTT. Amino acid sequence: CASSPGDPSTDTQYF.

The count of this clone is one. The V call is TRBV15, the J call TRBJ2-7; 7 bases match TRBD2. The V and J ends lost 0 bases and 3 bases, in that order; junction bases with no gene match: 20. Germline-derived CDR1 and CDR2 are LNHNV and YYDKDF (reference sequence). The CDR3 consists of 20 residues. The CDR3 DNA follows: TGTGCCACCAGCAGAGAACTAAAAGGTGGGGGGGGAATCTACCGCTACGAGCAGTACTTC. Protein: CATSRELKGGGGIYRYEQYF.

This chain connects TRBV7-9 to TRBJ2-3; TRBD1 aligns across 8 bases. The CDR3 contains 15 residues. V trimming: 5 bases; J trimming: 2 bases; junction bases outside the gene matches: 6. In germline, CDR1 is SEHNR, CDR2 FQNEAQ (reference sequence). In DNA, the CDR3 is TGTGCCAGCAGCACGACAGGGGCTCTCACAGATACGCAGTATTTT. It encodes CASSTTGALTDTQYF. Combining the CDR3 with reference TRBV7-9 and TRBJ2-3 gives the whole variable domain DTGVSQNPRHKITKRGQNVTFRCDPISEHNRLYWYRQTLGQGPEFLTYFQNEAQLEKSRLLSDRFSAERPKGSFSTLEIQRTEQGDSAMYLCASSTTGALTDTQYFGPGTRLTVL.

The chain is built from TRBV11-2 and TRBJ2-5, with D tentatively TRBD1 (6 bases). In germline, CDR1 is SGHAT, CDR2 FQNNGV. This CDR3 contains 15 residues. Trimming left V 0 bases short and J 4 bases short, with 12 bases between. CDR3 region: CASSLDRGQTETQYF. DNA of the CDR3: TGTGCCAGCAGCTTAGATCGGGGACAAACAGAGACCCAGTACTTC.

This clone was found once. This rearrangement joins TRBV6-5 to TRBJ2-2; D might be TRBD1 (6 bases). The CDR3 consists of 15 residues. Deletions cut 7 bases from V and 5 bases from J, with 17 bases between. CDR1 MNHEY and CDR2 SVGAGI come from the germline V gene. The CDR3 loop reads CASTPSWGPTGELFF. The CDR3 DNA reads as TGTGCCAGCACCCCGAGCTGGGGGCCTACCGGGGAGCTGTTTTTT.

The chain links TRBV7-2 to TRBJ1-6, with D unclear. The germline CDR1 and CDR2 sequences are SGHTA and FQGNSA. CDR3 size: 15 residues. V dropped 5 bases and J dropped 0 bases, with 8 bases sitting between them. This CDR3 reads CASSDTGSYNSPLHF. Written as DNA, the CDR3 is TGTGCCAGCAGCGACACCGGCTCCTATAATTCACCCCTCCACTTT.

V usage is TRBV7-2 and J usage is TRBJ1-3, with D maybe TRBD1 (5 bases). Germline CDR1 and CDR2: SGHTA and FQGNSA. The CDR3 spans 14 residues. V gave up 4 bases and J gave up 2 bases, with 9 bases separating them. As DNA, the CDR3 is TGTGCCAGCAGCTCCTGGGGCGCTGGAAACACCATATATTTT. Its protein product is CASSSWGAGNTIYF. The full variable domain, rest sourced from reference TRBV7-2 and TRBJ1-3, is GAGVSQSPSNKVTEKGKDVELRCDPISGHTALYWYRQSLGQGLEFLIYFQGNSAPDKSGLPSDRFSAERTGGSVSTLTIQRTQQEDSAVYLCASSSWGAGNTIYFGEGSWLTVV.

This chain connects TRBV7-9 to TRBJ2-7; no reliable D call. Looked up from germline, CDR1 is SEHNR and CDR2 is FQNEAQ (reference sequence). With 1 base removed from V and 3 bases from J, the gap between germline ends came to 4 bases. This CDR3 region has 12 residues. CDR3 sequence (DNA): TGTGCCAGCAGCTTAGACTTCTACGAGCAGTACTTC. It codes for CASSLDFYEQYF.